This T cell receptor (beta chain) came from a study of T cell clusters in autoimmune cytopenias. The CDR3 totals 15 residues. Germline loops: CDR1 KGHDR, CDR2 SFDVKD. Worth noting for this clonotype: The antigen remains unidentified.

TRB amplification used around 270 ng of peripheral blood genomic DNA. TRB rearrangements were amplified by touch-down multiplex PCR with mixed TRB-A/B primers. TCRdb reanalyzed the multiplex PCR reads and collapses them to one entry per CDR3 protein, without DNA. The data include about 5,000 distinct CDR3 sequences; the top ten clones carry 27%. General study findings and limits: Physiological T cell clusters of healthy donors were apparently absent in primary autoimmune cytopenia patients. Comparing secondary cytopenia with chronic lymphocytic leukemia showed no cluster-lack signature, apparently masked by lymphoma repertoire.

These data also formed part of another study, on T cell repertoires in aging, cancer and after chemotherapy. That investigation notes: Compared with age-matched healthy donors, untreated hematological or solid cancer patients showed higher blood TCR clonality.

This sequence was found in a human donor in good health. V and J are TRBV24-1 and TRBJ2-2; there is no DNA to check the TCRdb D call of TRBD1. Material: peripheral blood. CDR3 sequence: CATSDSGTGTGELFF.